This T cell receptor beta chain derives from a study of T-cell memory formation after mild COVID-19. Overall study context: Largely donor-specific TCR clusters were found. Study observations and caveats: Memory from before infection featured some responding clones, which suggests cross-reactive memory joined. Still unconfirmed is whether the second-wave clones peaking on day 37 recognized SARS-CoV-2.

cDNA libraries for TCR alpha and TCR beta, carrying sample barcodes and UMIs, came from 5'RACE with constant-segment primers. MiXCR, applied by TCRdb to the 5' RACE reads, yields one record per CDR3 protein. The sample lists 25,000 or so distinct CDR3 sequences; 6.5% to 9% were seen once. The table lists this clonotype with many counts. Its antigen is still unknown. This CDR3 contains 16 residues. Looked up from germline, CDR1 is SGDLS and CDR2 is YYNGEE. Trimming took off 0 bases at V and 3 bases at J, with 14 bases between the two ends. The chain joins TRBV9 to TRBJ2-3; D is unclear. Sequenced material: PBMCs or a T cell subset sorted from them (not recorded which). This receptor was identified in an adult woman who had mild COVID-19 (a few samples of this study predate the infection). Cell type and time point are not known. The CDR3 DNA sequence: TGTGCCAGCAGCGTAGATCCCCCTGGTGGGACAGATACGCAGTATTTT. It specifies CASSVDPPGGTDTQYF.